The 3 T cell receptor beta chains reported below all come from one sample, sequenced in a study of long-term antiretroviral therapy in people with HIV (dated by TCRdb to 2021 to 2024). The immunoSEQ hsTCRB v3.0 assay was used at survey level resolution for TRB variable region sequencing. Not all clones reach the TCRdb copy of this immuneACCESS table, which keeps in-frame sequences only. Checked studies attribute under half of the gap to unresolved V genes and leave the rest unexplained. Present in this sample are 15,000 to 20,000 clones, roughly 73% of which were seen just once. Roughly 8% of the sample is taken by the ten largest. This specimen was unsorted PBMCs, taken at the start of antiretroviral therapy, before treatment. These receptors were collected from a middle-aged woman with HIV.

This clone was seen a few times. The J gene is TRBJ2-3, the V gene TRBV30; the match to TRBD1 covers 7 bases. Germline V gene data show CDR1 as GTSNPN and CDR2 as SVGIG (reference sequence). This CDR3 has 15 residues. V lost 1 base and J lost 4; bases outside the gene matches: 8. Here the CDR3 DNA reads TGTGCCTGGAGTGGAAACAGGGGATCTGCAGATACGCAGTATTTT. Translation: CAWSGNRGSADTQYF.

The CDR3 reads CASSLDSSTQYF. As DNA, the CDR3 is TGTGCCAGCAGCTTAGACAGTAGTACGCAGTATTTT. This rearrangement joins TRBV7-6 to TRBJ2-3; D is undetermined. With 1 base removed from V and 8 bases from J, the gap between germline ends came to 7 bases. Per the germline V gene, CDR1 is SGHVS and CDR2 is FNYEAQ. The CDR3 is 12 amino acids.

This rearrangement joins TRBV25-1 to TRBJ2-3, with a weak D call TRBD1 (5 bases). The CDR3 runs 15 residues. V gave up 3 bases and J gave up 0 bases, with 10 bases separating them. From germline, CDR1 is MGHDK and CDR2 SYGVNS. The CDR3 loop reads CASSDRAESTDTQYF. The CDR3 DNA sequence: TGTGCCAGCAGTGACAGGGCCGAGAGCACAGATACGCAGTATTTT.